These 18 T cell receptor beta chains share one sample of origin, sequenced in a study of blood T cell repertoires in COVID-19. Generated by immunoSEQ multiplex PCR, the TCRdb table keeps only in-frame clones and is missing some. The table includes 95,000 to 150,000 clones, around 90% detected once. The material sequenced was peripheral blood. The receptors derive from an older woman with COVID-19, enrolled during active disease.

V usage is TRBV19 and J usage is TRBJ1-2; 7 positions match TRBD1. The CDR3 has 15 amino acids. After removal of 7 bases from V and 4 bases from J, the junction contained 12 bases not matched to a gene. Germline V gives CDR1 LNHDA, CDR2 SQIVND (reference sequence). CDR3 bases: TGTGCCAGTATTTCCCTCACAGGGGTCGGCTATGGCTACACCTTC. It specifies CASISLTGVGYGYTF.

This chain connects TRBV9 to TRBJ1-3; D is unclear. Germline values: CDR1 SGDLS, CDR2 YYNGEE. Trimming cost V 1 base and J 1 base, with 15 bases left between them. The CDR3 length is 17 residues. DNA for the CDR3: TGTGCCAGCAGCGTAACTGCCAACCGGAGGTCTGGAAACACCATATATTTT. Translated: CASSVTANRRSGNTIYF.

J is TRBJ1-4 and V is TRBV5-1, with 8 bases fitting TRBD1. CDR3 size: 15 residues. Losses at the gene ends were 3 bases for V and 8 bases for J; bases not matched to a gene: 9. CDR1 is SGHRS, CDR2 YFSETQ, per germline. The CDR3 bases are TGCGCCAGCAGCTCCCAGGGGGCGTTAGAGGAAAAACTGTTTTTT. Amino acids: CASSSQGALEEKLFF.

This chain links TRBV27 with TRBJ2-3; 10 bases are a match to TRBD1. Germline trimming cut 5 bases from V and 4 bases from J; bases unmatched to any gene: 3. Germline V gives CDR1 MNHEY, CDR2 SMNVEV (reference sequence). The CDR3 consists of 14 residues. The CDR3 loop reads CASSGTGVSDTQYF. DNA for the CDR3: TGTGCCAGCAGTGGGACAGGGGTCTCAGATACGCAGTATTTT.

Worth noting for this clone: The DNA is left out, because the CDR3 cannot be placed on it with certainty; the CDR3 is given as TCRdb lists it. The rearrangement joins TRBV12-3 or TRBV12-4 to TRBJ1-5. The CDR3 is 12 amino acids in total, end residues counted. This CDR3 reads CASSSSGQPQHF.

The rearrangement links TRBV29-1 to TRBJ1-5, with 9 nucleotides matching TRBD1. Trimming cost V 5 bases and J 4 bases; bases outside gene matches: 6. Per germline, CDR1 SQVTM and CDR2 ANQGSEA. The CDR3 is 14 amino acids. DNA of the CDR3: TGCAGCGTTAGTAAGGACAGGGGAAATCAGCCCCAGCATTTT. It specifies CSVSKDRGNQPQHF.

The gene calls are TRBV9 and TRBJ1-1, with TRBD1 as a possible D gene (6 bases). V lost 1 base and J lost 1, with 11 bases in between. Germline V lookup: CDR1 SGDLS, CDR2 YYNGEE. The CDR3 has 15 amino acids. The CDR3 DNA sequence: TGTGCCAGCAGCGTAAAGGGGGATCGGAACACTGAAGCTTTCTTT. Amino acid sequence: CASSVKGDRNTEAFF.

This clone was detected once. The V and J genes are TRBV19 and TRBJ1-4; maybe TRBD1 (6 bases). This CDR3 is built from 14 residues. Trimming left V 3 bases short and J 4 bases short, with 9 bases between. The germline V gene has CDR1 LNHDA and CDR2 SQIVND (reference sequence). The CDR3 reads CASSIQQGNEKLFF. DNA of the CDR3: TGTGCCAGTAGTATTCAACAGGGTAATGAAAAACTGTTTTTT.

This CDR3 is CASSSPSSGESTDTQYF. The CDR3 DNA reads TGTGCCAGCAGCTCCCCCTCATCAGGGGAAAGCACAGATACGCAGTATTTT. This chain connects TRBV7-6 to TRBJ2-3, with a possible D match to TRBD1 (6 bases). V was clipped by 4 bases and J by 0 bases, with 17 bases between them. This CDR3 is 17 amino acids long. Germline CDR1 SGHVS, CDR2 FNYEAQ.

This chain links TRBV5-8 with TRBJ1-6; 8 bases agree with TRBD1. Germline V gene lookup returns CDR1 SGHTS and CDR2 YDEGEE. Trimming cost V 4 bases and J 6 bases; bases outside gene matches: 3. This CDR3 is 14 amino acids long. The CDR3 DNA follows: TGTGCCAGCAGCCCGGGACAGGTTAATTCACCCCTCCACTTT. As protein: CASSPGQVNSPLHF.

The chain couples TRBV19 to TRBJ2-2; no reliable D call. The CDR3 is made up of 12 amino acids. V lost 7 bases to trimming and J lost 3 bases, with 6 bases between them. CDR1 LNHDA and CDR2 SQIVND come from the germline V gene (reference sequence). DNA for the CDR3: TGTGCCAGTACCAGATACACCGGGGAGCTGTTTTTT. This encodes CASTRYTGELFF.

The V call is TRBV3-1 (or the pseudogene TRBV3-2), the J call TRBJ1-1; D uncertain. In germline, CDR1 is LGHDT, CDR2 YNNKEL (reference sequence). The CDR3 spans 14 residues. V was clipped by 4 bases and J by 5 bases, with 14 bases between them. The CDR3 here is CASSRHEMRTEAFF. The CDR3 DNA sequence: TGTGCCAGCAGCCGTCACGAGATGAGGACTGAAGCTTTCTTT.

The genes are TRBV30 and TRBJ1-4; 9 nucleotides line up with TRBD1. CDR1 GTSNPN and CDR2 SVGIG come from the germline V gene (reference sequence). This CDR3 contains 15 residues. After removal of 0 bases from V and 4 bases from J, the junction contained 3 bases not matched to a gene. CDR3 region: CAWSVKDRGNEKLFF. The CDR3 nucleotides are TGTGCCTGGAGTGTAAAGGACAGGGGTAATGAAAAACTGTTTTTT.

J is TRBJ1-5 and V is TRBV27; D might be TRBD1 (5 bases). V was clipped by 3 bases and J by 8 bases, with 17 bases between them. The CDR3 sequence is 15 residues long. Per germline, CDR1 MNHEY and CDR2 SMNVEV (reference sequence). CDR3 nucleotides: TGTGCCAGCAGTTTTATCCCTTTCAGGGTGGAGCCCCAGCATTTT. As protein: CASSFIPFRVEPQHF.

The rearrangement joins TRBV10-3 to TRBJ2-7, with 7 bases matching TRBD1. Germline CDR1 is ENHRY and CDR2 is SYGVKD. Losses at the gene ends were 5 bases for V and 1 base for J; bases not matched to a gene: 2. This CDR3 is 13 amino acids long. CDR3 sequence reads: CAISPGQSYEQYF. Written as DNA, the CDR3 is TGTGCCATCAGTCCGGGACAGTCCTACGAGCAGTACTTC.

In nucleotides, the CDR3 is TGTGCCATCGGGGCCGGGCTCAACTATGGCTACACCTTC. It encodes CAIGAGLNYGYTF. The chain recombines TRBV10-3 with TRBJ1-2, with D possibly TRBD1 on 5 matching bases. Trimming removed 8 bases at V and 2 bases at J, with 12 bases between. Germline CDR1 and CDR2: ENHRY and SYGVKD. This CDR3 contains 13 residues.

The V call is TRBV29-1, the J call TRBJ1-2; no reliable D call. CDR1 SQVTM and CDR2 ANQGSEA come from the germline V gene. The CDR3 spans 14 residues. V was pared by 7 bases and J by 1 base, with 16 bases between. The DNA for the CDR3 is TGCAGCGCCTCCCCTGGCGGTCTTAACTATGGCTACACCTTC. Amino acid sequence: CSASPGGLNYGYTF.

The V call is TRBV5-4, the J call TRBJ2-1; D is ambiguous. CDR1 is SGHNT, CDR2 YYREEE, per germline (reference sequence). V was clipped by 0 bases and J by 8 bases, with 3 bases between them. The CDR3 length is 11 residues. The CDR3 DNA follows: TGTGCCAGCAGCTTGGTAGATGAGCAGTTCTTC. Translating gives CASSLVDEQFF. Full variable domain (rest looked up from reference TRBV5-4 and TRBJ2-1): ETGVTQSPTHLIKTRGQQVTLRCSSQSGHNTVSWYQQALGQGPQFIFQYYREEENGRGNFPPRFSGLQFPNYSSELNVNALELDDSALYLCASSLVDEQFFGPGTRLTVL.